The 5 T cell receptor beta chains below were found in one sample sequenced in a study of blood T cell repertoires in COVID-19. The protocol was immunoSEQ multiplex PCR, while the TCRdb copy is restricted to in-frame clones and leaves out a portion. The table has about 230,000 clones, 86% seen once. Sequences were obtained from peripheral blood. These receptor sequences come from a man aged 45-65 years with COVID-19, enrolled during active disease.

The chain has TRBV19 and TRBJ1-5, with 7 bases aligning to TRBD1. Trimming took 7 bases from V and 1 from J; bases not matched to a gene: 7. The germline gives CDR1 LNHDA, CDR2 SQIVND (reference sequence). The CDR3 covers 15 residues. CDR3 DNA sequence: TGTGCCAGTACCCCTTCACAGGGGAGCAATCAGCCCCAGCATTTT. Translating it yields CASTPSQGSNQPQHF.

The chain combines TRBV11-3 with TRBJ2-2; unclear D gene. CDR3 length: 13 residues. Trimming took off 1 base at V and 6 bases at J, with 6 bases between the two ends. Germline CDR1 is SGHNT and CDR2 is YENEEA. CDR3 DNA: TGTGCCAGCAGCTTAGTTCGGTCCGGGGAGCTGTTTTTT. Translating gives CASSLVRSGELFF.

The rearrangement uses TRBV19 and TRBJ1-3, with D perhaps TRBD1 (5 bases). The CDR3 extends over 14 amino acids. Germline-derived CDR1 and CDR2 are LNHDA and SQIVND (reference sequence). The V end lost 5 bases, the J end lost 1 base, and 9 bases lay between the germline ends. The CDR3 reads CASSSTGSGNTIYF. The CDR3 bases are TGTGCCAGTAGTTCAACAGGTTCTGGAAACACCATATATTTT.

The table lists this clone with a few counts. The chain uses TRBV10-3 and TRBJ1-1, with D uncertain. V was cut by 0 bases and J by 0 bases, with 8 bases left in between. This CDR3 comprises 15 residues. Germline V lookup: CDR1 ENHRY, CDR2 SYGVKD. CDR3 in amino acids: CAISESHSMNTEAFF. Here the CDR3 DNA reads TGTGCCATCAGTGAGTCGCACAGCATGAACACTGAAGCTTTCTTT.

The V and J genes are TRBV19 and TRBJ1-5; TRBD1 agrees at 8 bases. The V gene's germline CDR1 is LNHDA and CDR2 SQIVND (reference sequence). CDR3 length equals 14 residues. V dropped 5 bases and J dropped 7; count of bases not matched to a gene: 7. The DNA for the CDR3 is TGTGCCAGTAGTGATCAGGGGGCATGGCAGCCCCAGCATTTT. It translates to CASSDQGAWQPQHF.